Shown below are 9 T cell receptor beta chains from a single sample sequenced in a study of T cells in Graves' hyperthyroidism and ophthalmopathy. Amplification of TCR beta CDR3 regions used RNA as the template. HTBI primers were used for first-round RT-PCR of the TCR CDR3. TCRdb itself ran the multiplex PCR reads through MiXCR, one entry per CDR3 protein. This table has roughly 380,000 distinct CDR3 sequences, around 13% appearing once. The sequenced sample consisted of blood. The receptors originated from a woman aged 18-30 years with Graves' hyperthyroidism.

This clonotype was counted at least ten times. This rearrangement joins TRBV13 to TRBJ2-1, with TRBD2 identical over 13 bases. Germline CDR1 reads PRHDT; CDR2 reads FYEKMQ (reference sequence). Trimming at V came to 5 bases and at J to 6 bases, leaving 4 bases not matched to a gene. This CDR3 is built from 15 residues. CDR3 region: CASSDTSGRANEQFF. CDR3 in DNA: TGTGCCAGCAGCGATACTAGCGGGAGGGCCAATGAGCAGTTCTTC.

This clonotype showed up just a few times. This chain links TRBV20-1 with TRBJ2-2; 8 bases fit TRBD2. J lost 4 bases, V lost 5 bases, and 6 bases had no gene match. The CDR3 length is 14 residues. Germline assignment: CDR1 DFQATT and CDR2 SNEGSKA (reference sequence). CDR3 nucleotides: TGCAGTGCTTCCGGGAGGGCGGGCACCGGGGAGCTGTTTTTT. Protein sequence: CSASGRAGTGELFF.

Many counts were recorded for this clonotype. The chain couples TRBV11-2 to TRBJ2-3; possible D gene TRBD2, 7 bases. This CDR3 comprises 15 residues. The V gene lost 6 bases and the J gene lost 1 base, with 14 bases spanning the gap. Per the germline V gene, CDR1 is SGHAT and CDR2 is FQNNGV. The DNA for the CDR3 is TGTGCCAGCAGTACGCCGGGGGGCCGCACAGATACGCAGTATTTT. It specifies CASSTPGGRTDTQYF.

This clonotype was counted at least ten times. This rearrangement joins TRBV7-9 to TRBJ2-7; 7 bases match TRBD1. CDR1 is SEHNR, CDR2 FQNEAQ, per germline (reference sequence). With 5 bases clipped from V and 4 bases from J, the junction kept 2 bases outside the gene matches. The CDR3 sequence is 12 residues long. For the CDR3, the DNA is TGTGCCAGCAGCCTACAGGGGTACGAGCAGTACTTC. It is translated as CASSLQGYEQYF.

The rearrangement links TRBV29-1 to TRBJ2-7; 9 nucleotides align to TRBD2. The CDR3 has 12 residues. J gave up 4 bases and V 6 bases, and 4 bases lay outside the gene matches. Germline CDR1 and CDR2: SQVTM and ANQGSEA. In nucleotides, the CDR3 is TGCAGCGTCCCGGGACTAGCTTACGAGCAGTACTTC. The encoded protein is CSVPGLAYEQYF.

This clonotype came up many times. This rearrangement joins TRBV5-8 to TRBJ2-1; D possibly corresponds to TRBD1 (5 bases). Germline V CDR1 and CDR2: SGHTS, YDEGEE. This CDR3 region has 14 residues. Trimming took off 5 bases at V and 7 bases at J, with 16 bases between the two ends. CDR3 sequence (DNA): TGTGCCAGCAGACGTAGGGGATCCCGAAATGAGCAGTTCTTC. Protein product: CASRRRGSRNEQFF.

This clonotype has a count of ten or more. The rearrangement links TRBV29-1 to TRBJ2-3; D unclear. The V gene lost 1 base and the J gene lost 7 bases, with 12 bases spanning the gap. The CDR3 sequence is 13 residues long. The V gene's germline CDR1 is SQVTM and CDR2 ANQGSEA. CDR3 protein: CSVEADAQHTQYF. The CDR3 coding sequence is TGCAGCGTTGAAGCAGATGCCCAGCATACGCAGTATTTT.

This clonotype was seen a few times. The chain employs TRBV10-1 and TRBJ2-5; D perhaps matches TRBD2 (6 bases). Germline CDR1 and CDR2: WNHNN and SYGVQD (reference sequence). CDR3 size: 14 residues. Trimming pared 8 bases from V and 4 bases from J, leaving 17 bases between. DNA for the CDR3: TGCGCCAGCGGCGCGGGACCTACGGGAGAGACCCAGTACTTC. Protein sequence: CASGAGPTGETQYF.

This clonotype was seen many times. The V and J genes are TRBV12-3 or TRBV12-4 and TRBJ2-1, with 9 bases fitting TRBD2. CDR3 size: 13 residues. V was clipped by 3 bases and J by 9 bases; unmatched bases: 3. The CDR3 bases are TGTGCCAGCAGTTTTATGCGGGGGGGTGAGCAGTTCTTC. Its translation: CASSFMRGGEQFF.